The source of this TCR beta chain is a study of control samples from healthy donors and cancer patients (dated by TCRdb to 2020 to 2021). From the cysteine through the phenylalanine, the CDR3 covers 17 amino acids. Only CDR3 DNA is held: 51 bases, read in frame from base 1. CDR1 and CDR2, looked up from the germline V gene (reference sequence), are GTSNPN and SVGIG. Trimming removed 0 bases from V and 1 base from J, leaving 13 bases between the germline ends. A word on this clone: Which antigen it targets is not known. No much larger clonotype is one base removed from it; base qualities were not supplied.

Libraries were built with the immunoSEQ multiplex PCR assay. TCRdb took this table from immuneACCESS and kept in-frame rearrangements with V and J called. Such tables lack part of the clones; where checked against another copy, unresolved V genes explain under half of the gap, and the rest is unexplained. The sample contains about 130,000 clones, just under 95% of them found a single time. Of the sample, roughly 6% is held by the ten largest clones. The clonotype comes from a man between 18 and 35 years old in good health. The sequence is built from TRBV30 and TRBJ1-6, and perhaps TRBD1 as D gene, on 5 matching bases. Sequenced: blood. The DNA sequence is as follows: TGTGCCTGGAGTGTACGTTTCGGGGGGTCCTATAATTCACCCCTCCACTTT. Its product reads: CAWSVRFGGSYNSPLHF.